The T cell receptor beta chain described here comes from a study of T cells in tuberculosis. Study in general: A South African cohort included IGRA-negative adolescents, latently infected IGRA-positive adolescents and adults with active tuberculosis. Within 7 days of starting treatment, or before, PBMC were stored.

This clone appeared a single time. The time point: new active TB diagnosis, blood taken before or within 7 days of starting treatment. Generated by immunoSEQ multiplex PCR, the TCRdb table keeps only in-frame clones and is missing some. The data hold 35,000 to 45,000 clones, with around 94% observed a single time. Germline V gene data show CDR1 as SQVTM and CDR2 as ANQGSEA. This CDR3 comprises 14 residues. The ends lost 8 bases at V and 6 bases at J; junction bases unmatched: 12. The sample consisted of PBMCs, taken at tuberculosis diagnosis. The genes are TRBV29-1 and TRBJ2-1; TRBD1 agrees at 8 bases. This sequence was found in an adult with tuberculosis. The CDR3 region is CSLRRSQGANEQFF. CDR3 nucleotide sequence: TGCAGCCTAAGGAGGAGCCAGGGGGCCAATGAGCAGTTCTTC.